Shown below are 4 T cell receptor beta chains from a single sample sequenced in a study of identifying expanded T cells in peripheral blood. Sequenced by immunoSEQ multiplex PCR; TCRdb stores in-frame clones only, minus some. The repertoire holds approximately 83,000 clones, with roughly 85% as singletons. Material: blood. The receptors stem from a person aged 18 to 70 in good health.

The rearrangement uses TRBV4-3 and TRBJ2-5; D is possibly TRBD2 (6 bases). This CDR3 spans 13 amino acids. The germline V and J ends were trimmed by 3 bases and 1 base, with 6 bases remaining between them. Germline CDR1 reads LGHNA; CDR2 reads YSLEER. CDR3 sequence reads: CASSQGGQETQYF. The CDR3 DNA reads TGCGCCAGCAGCCAGGGGGGCCAAGAGACCCAGTACTTC.

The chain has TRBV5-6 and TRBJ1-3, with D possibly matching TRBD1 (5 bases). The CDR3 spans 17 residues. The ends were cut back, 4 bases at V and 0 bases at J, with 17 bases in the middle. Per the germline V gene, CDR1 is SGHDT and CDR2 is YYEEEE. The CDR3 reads CASSDSPGRTSGNTIYF. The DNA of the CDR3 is TGTGCCAGCAGCGATTCCCCGGGGCGAACCTCTGGAAACACCATATATTTT.

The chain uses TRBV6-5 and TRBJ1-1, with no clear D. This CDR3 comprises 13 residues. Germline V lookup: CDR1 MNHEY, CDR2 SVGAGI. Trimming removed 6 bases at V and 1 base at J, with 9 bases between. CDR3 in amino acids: CASSRGRNTEAFF. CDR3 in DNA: TGTGCCAGCAGCCGCGGACGGAACACTGAAGCTTTCTTT.

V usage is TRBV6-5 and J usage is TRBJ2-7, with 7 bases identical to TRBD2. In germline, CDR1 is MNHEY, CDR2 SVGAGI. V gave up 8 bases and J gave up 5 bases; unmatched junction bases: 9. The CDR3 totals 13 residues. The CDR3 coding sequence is TGTGCCAGCTCACCCGGGGGGTACCACGAGCAGTACTTC. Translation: CASSPGGYHEQYF.